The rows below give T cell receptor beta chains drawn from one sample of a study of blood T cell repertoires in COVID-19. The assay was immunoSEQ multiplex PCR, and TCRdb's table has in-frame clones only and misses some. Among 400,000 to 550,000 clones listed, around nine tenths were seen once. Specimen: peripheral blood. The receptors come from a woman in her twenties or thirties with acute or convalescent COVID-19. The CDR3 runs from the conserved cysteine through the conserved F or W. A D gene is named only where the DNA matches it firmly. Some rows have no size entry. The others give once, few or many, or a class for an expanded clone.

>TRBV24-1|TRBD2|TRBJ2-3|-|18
CATSDPRTSGANTDTQYF
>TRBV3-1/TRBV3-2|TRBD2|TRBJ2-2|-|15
CASSRPGLVLGELFF
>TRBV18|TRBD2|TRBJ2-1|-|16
CASSPTTSGGALTKIF
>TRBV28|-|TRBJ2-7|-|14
CASNPPGSAYEQYF
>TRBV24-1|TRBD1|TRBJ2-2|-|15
CATSWTGGGTGELFF
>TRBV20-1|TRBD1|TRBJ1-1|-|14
CSASPGTGDTEAFF
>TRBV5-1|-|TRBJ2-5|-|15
CASSLGAGRGETQYF
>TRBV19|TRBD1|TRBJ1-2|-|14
CASSHTGQVNGYTF
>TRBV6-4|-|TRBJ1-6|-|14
CASSDSGGSSPLHF
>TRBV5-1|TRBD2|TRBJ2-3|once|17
CASSWTSGGTSTDTQYF
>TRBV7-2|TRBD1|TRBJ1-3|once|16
CASSLVGQGSGNTIYF
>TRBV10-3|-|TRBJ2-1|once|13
CATRGMEPNEQFF
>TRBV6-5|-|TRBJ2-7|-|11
CASTVRYEQYF
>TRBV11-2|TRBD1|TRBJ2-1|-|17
CASSLRRWTGMNWEQFF
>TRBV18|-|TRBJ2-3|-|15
CASSPAVRGTDTQYF
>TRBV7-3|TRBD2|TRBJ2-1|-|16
CASSLTGTSGGNEQFF
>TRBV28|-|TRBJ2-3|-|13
CASSRTVTDTQYF
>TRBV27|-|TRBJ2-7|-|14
CASSLARQGYEQYF
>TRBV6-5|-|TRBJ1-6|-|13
CASTKQTGSPLHF
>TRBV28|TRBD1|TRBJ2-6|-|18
CASSRPGQGARGANVLTF
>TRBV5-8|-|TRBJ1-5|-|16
CASSYVEGYSNQPQHF
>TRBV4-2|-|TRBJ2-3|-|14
CASSSTRGTDTQYF
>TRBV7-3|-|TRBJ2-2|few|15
CASSVRGTTTGELFF
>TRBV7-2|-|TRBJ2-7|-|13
CASSLAREYEQYF
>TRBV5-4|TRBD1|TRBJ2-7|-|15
CASSQRDRTSYEQYF
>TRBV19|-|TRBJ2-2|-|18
CASSMLGFRGGNTGELFF
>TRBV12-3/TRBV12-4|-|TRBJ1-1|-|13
CASSNRDWTEAFF
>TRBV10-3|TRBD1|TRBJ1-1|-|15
CAISGRNRGRTEAFF
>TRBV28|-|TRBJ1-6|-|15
CASSLRGGIASPLHF
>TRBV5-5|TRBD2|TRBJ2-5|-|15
CASSPSGGSGETQYF
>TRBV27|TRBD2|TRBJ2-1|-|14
CASRPGGVYNEQFF
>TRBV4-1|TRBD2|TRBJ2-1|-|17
CASSHLAGGITYNEQFF
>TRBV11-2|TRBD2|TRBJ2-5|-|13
CASSLGGTETQYF
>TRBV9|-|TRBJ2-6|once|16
CASSIRTGAGANVLTF
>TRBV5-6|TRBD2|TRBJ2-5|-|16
CASSLELAGDVWSQYF
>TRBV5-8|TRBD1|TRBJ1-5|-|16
CASSYGTGGRSQPQHF
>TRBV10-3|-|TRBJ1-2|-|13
CAIRDGVNYGYTF
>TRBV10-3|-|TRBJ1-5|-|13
CAIKEGSNQPQHF